One and the same sample provided the 30 T cell receptor beta chains below, sequenced in a study of CD8+ T cells in alopecia areata. cDNA serving as the sequencing template came from extracted, reverse transcribed RNA. Profiling relied on immunoSEQ multiplex PCR, and the TCRdb table lists in-frame clones only, not all of them. This table has 150,000 to 200,000 clones, approximately 61% appearing once. As to treatment: oral pan-JAK inhibitor, 5-10 mg twice daily. This sample comprised CD4+ T cells sorted from blood, obtained at week 24, from a patient treated with tofacitinib. These receptors all stem from a human donor with alopecia areata.

This clone has only a few counts. V usage is TRBV14 and J usage is TRBJ2-3, with D possibly TRBD2 on 5 matching bases. V shed 5 bases and J shed 2 bases, with 11 bases lying between them. This CDR3 has 14 residues. CDR1 is SGHDN, CDR2 FVKESK, per germline. Written as DNA, the CDR3 is TGTGCCAGCAGCAAGAGGGATCTCACAGATACGCAGTATTTT. It specifies CASSKRDLTDTQYF. The variable domain in full, with the rest retrieved from reference TRBV14 and TRBJ2-3, is EAGVTQFPSHSVIEKGQTVTLRCDPISGHDNLYWYRRVMGKEIKFLLHFVKESKQDESGMPNNRFLAERTGGTYSTLKVQPAELEDSGVYFCASSKRDLTDTQYFGPGTRLTVL.

This clone was recorded once. V gene TRBV6-5 combines with J gene TRBJ1-5; the D gene is possibly TRBD1 (6 bases). This CDR3 spans 13 amino acids. Germline V gene data show CDR1 as MNHEY and CDR2 as SVGAGI. V was clipped by 5 bases and J by 7 bases, with 12 bases between them. In DNA form, the CDR3 reads TGTGCCAGCAGTGAACAGGGCAGGCAGCCCCAGCATTTT. It encodes CASSEQGRQPQHF.

The CDR3 DNA reads as TGTGCCAGCAGCGTAGACTCGGGAAATCAGCCCCAGCATTTT. It is translated as CASSVDSGNQPQHF. The chain combines TRBV9 with TRBJ1-5; D is ambiguous. V dropped 0 bases and J dropped 4 bases, with 8 bases sitting between them. The CDR3 totals 14 residues. CDR1 is SGDLS, CDR2 YYNGEE, per germline.

This chain uses TRBV4-1 with TRBJ1-6; TRBD1 is a possible D gene (5 bases). The CDR3 is made up of 17 amino acids. V was clipped by 0 bases and J by 1 base, with 10 bases between them. Germline CDR1 and CDR2: MGHRA and YSYEKL. The CDR3 DNA reads as TGCGCCAGCAGCCAAGATTTTAAGGGGTCCTATAATTCACCCCTCCACTTT. Translating gives CASSQDFKGSYNSPLHF.

A single count supports this clone. The chain uses TRBV7-2 and TRBJ2-1; TRBD2 matches 8 bases. V gave up 4 bases and J gave up 7 bases; unmatched junction bases: 9. The germline V gene has CDR1 SGHTA and CDR2 FQGNSA. There are 15 residues in the CDR3. CDR3 region: CASSSPSGGRNEQFF. CDR3 nucleotides: TGTGCCAGCAGCTCCCCCAGCGGGGGAAGGAATGAGCAGTTCTTC. The full variable domain, with the rest looked up from reference TRBV7-2 and TRBJ2-1, is GAGVSQSPSNKVTEKGKDVELRCDPISGHTALYWYRQSLGQGLEFLIYFQGNSAPDKSGLPSDRFSAERTGGSVSTLTIQRTQQEDSAVYLCASSSPSGGRNEQFFGPGTRLTVL.

V is TRBV7-2 and J is TRBJ2-3; tentatively, D is TRBD2 (5 bases). With 7 bases removed from V and 0 bases from J, the gap between germline ends came to 20 bases. CDR1 is SGHTA and CDR2 is FQGNSA in the germline V gene. The length of the CDR3 is 17 residues. The CDR3 bases are TGTGCCAGCACGCGCGGCAGGACGACTACTAGCACAGATACGCAGTATTTT. Translating it yields CASTRGRTTTSTDTQYF.

CDR3 nucleotides: TGTGCCAGCAGCCGGAGTCTGGCGGGCTCCTACAATGAGCAGTTCTTC. It translates to CASSRSLAGSYNEQFF. This chain joins TRBV4-2 and TRBJ2-1, with D perhaps matching TRBD2 (5 bases). The CDR3 length is 16 residues. V shed 4 bases and J shed 0 bases, with 13 bases lying between them. Germline V gives CDR1 LGHNA, CDR2 YNFKEQ.

This clone was counted between two and nine times. The chain carries TRBV7-2 and TRBJ1-6; TRBD1 is a possible D gene (6 bases). Trimming cost V 6 bases and J 8 bases, with 20 bases left between them. CDR3 length: 16 amino acids. Germline lookup yields CDR1 SGHTA and CDR2 FQGNSA. CDR3 sequence: CASRRTGLSVDSPLHF. CDR3 in DNA: TGTGCCAGCAGACGAACAGGGCTCTCCGTTGATTCACCCCTCCACTTT.

As to this clone: The sample has other DNA sequences that encode this CDR3 too. This chain uses TRBV29-1 with TRBJ2-7; D gene unclear. The CDR3 is 12 residues long. Germline CDR1 SQVTM, CDR2 ANQGSEA. Trimming removed 1 base from V and 1 base from J, with 5 bases in between. CDR3 loop: CSVEGSSYEQYF. CDR3 coding DNA: TGCAGCGTTGAAGGCTCTTCCTACGAGCAGTACTTC.

The CDR3: CAWSVTKSGQNYGYTF. The CDR3 DNA reads TGTGCCTGGAGTGTAACAAAAAGTGGGCAAAACTATGGCTACACCTTC. V is TRBV30 and J is TRBJ1-2; no reliable D call. The V and J ends lost 0 bases and 2 bases respectively, with 16 bases between them. This CDR3 contains 16 residues. Germline CDR1 and CDR2: GTSNPN and SVGIG (reference sequence).

CDR3 coding DNA: TGCAGCGTTTCCCCTCAGGGCTACACCTTC. It is translated as CSVSPQGYTF. The chain couples TRBV29-1 to TRBJ1-2, with no clear D. V was trimmed by 5 bases and J by 8 bases, leaving 9 bases between them. Germline V CDR1 and CDR2: SQVTM, ANQGSEA. The CDR3 sequence is 10 residues long.

The chain carries TRBV27 and TRBJ2-3; D may be TRBD1 (6 bases). Germline CDR1 is MNHEY and CDR2 is SMNVEV (reference sequence). V was trimmed by 3 bases and J by 4 bases, leaving 11 bases between them. This CDR3 is 14 amino acids long. CDR3 region: CASSFTSGADTQYF. For the CDR3, the DNA is TGTGCCAGCAGTTTCACATCAGGGGCAGATACGCAGTATTTT.

The chain is built from TRBV7-3 and TRBJ1-2, with D tentatively TRBD1 (6 bases). V was shortened by 5 bases and J by 2 bases, with 9 bases between the two germline ends. CDR1 and CDR2 from the germline V gene are SGHTA and FQGTGA. The CDR3 is 13 amino acids. CDR3 sequence (DNA): TGTGCCAGCAGCCAAGGGGGGAACTATGGCTACACCTTC. Translated: CASSQGGNYGYTF.

A few counts support this clone. The chain couples TRBV30 to TRBJ1-1, with D possibly being TRBD1 (6 bases). Germline values: CDR1 GTSNPN, CDR2 SVGIG (reference sequence). V was clipped by 3 bases and J by 4 bases, with 15 bases between them. The CDR3 runs to 14 residues. The CDR3 reads CAWSHRDWGTEAFF. The CDR3 DNA follows: TGTGCCTGGAGCCACAGGGATTGGGGCACTGAAGCTTTCTTT.

The chain has TRBV14 and TRBJ1-2; no reliable D call. V lost 0 bases and J lost 4, with 12 bases in between. CDR3 length: 15 residues. Germline V gives CDR1 SGHDN, CDR2 FVKESK. CDR3 bases: TGTGCCAGCAGCCAAGAGGGATCGTTTGGCTATGGCTACACCTTC. Protein sequence: CASSQEGSFGYGYTF.

This clone was observed a few times. The rearrangement uses TRBV10-3 and TRBJ1-6; D gene unclear. V was pared by 1 base and J by 10 bases, with 5 bases between. CDR1 is ENHRY, CDR2 SYGVKD, per germline. The CDR3 is 12 residues long. CDR3 DNA: TGTGCCATCAGTGAGTACGGATCACCCCTCCACTTT. Translation: CAISEYGSPLHF.

The chain links TRBV6-1 to TRBJ2-7; D gene uncertain. CDR3 length: 14 amino acids. V was cut by 4 bases and J by 2 bases, with 12 bases left in between. The germline gives CDR1 MNHNS, CDR2 SASEGT. The CDR3 DNA follows: TGTGCCAGCAGTGGGCAGGAGCCTACCTACGAGCAGTACTTC. Protein sequence: CASSGQEPTYEQYF.

In its sample, this clone was seen once. The chain recombines TRBV30 with TRBJ1-4; the match to TRBD1 covers 9 bases. The CDR3 contains 14 residues. Trimming cost V 6 bases and J 7 bases; bases outside gene matches: 9. Germline CDR1 and CDR2: GTSNPN and SVGIG (reference sequence). For the CDR3, the DNA is TGTGCCTGCACTACAGGGGGCAAGGGTGAAAAACTGTTTTTT. Translated: CACTTGGKGEKLFF.

The gene calls are TRBV6-5 and TRBJ2-3; 8 bases are a match to TRBD1. Germline V gene sequence: CDR1 MNHEY, CDR2 SVGAGI. The V gene end was trimmed by 11 bases and the J gene end by 9 bases; junction bases not matched to a gene: 10. This CDR3 is 12 amino acids long. DNA for the CDR3: TGTGCCGTAAGGGACAGGTCCTCCACGCAGTATTTT. This gives the protein CAVRDRSSTQYF.

The chain combines TRBV5-1 with TRBJ2-5; D is ambiguous. The CDR3 totals 12 residues. V shed 4 bases and J shed 5 bases, with 9 bases lying between them. Germline V gene sequence: CDR1 SGHRS, CDR2 YFSETQ. The CDR3 DNA reads TGCGCCAGCAGCCCTACCCAGGAGACCCAGTACTTC. It yields the protein CASSPTQETQYF.

V is TRBV4-3 and J is TRBJ1-2; 7 bases fit TRBD1. Germline V CDR1 and CDR2: LGHNA, YSLEER. The length of the CDR3 is 14 residues. With V trimmed by 0 bases and J by 6 bases, 4 bases remained unmatched. The CDR3 DNA sequence: TGCGCCAGCAGCCAAGACAGGGGGGATCATGGCTACACCTTC. Protein sequence: CASSQDRGDHGYTF.

The chain joins TRBV5-1 to TRBJ1-1, with a tentative D call TRBD1 (5 bases). Trimming took 4 bases from V and 6 from J, leaving 16 bases between them. The CDR3 loop spans 14 amino acids. CDR1 and CDR2 from the germline V gene are SGHRS and YFSETQ. CDR3 nucleotides: TGCGCCAGCAGCCGGGACGAGAGAGCGCCTGAAGCTTTCTTT. Its translation is CASSRDERAPEAFF.

The chain carries TRBV10-3 and TRBJ1-3; no clear D gene. CDR1 is ENHRY, CDR2 SYGVKD, per germline. This CDR3 has 12 residues. V lost 8 bases and J 0 bases, leaving 5 bases between the germline ends. Written as DNA, the CDR3 is TGTGCCATCGTAGACTCTGGAAACACCATATATTTT. Protein: CAIVDSGNTIYF.

V and J are TRBV5-1 and TRBJ2-3; either TRBD1 or TRBD2 may fit D (5 bases each). There are 15 residues in the CDR3. Germline V gene lookup returns CDR1 SGHRS and CDR2 YFSETQ. V was cut by 0 bases and J by 2 bases, with 10 bases left in between. In DNA form, the CDR3 reads TGCGCCAGCAGCTTGGAGTTAGGGACCACAGATACGCAGTATTTT. The encoded protein is CASSLELGTTDTQYF.

This clone was counted between two and nine times. The chain uses TRBV30 and TRBJ1-6, with a possible D match to TRBD1 (5 bases). The CDR3 contains 15 residues. V was trimmed by 3 bases and J by 10 bases, leaving 19 bases between them. Per the germline V gene, CDR1 is GTSNPN and CDR2 is SVGIG (reference sequence). CDR3 loop: CAWRTTPQGDSPLHF. Here the CDR3 DNA reads TGTGCCTGGAGGACCACCCCCCAGGGAGACTCACCCCTCCACTTT.

The chain is built from TRBV30 and TRBJ1-2, with D unclear. This CDR3 comprises 13 residues. V lost 2 bases and J 0 bases, leaving 7 bases between the germline ends. Looked up from germline, CDR1 is GTSNPN and CDR2 is SVGIG (reference sequence). The DNA for the CDR3 is TGTGCCTGGAGTTGTGGGCCTAACTATGGCTACACCTTC. Its translation is CAWSCGPNYGYTF. Combining the CDR3 with reference TRBV30 and TRBJ1-2 gives the whole variable domain SQTIHQWPATLVQPVGSPLSLECTVEGTSNPNLYWYRQAAGRGLQLLFYSVGIGQISSEVPQNLSASRPQDRQFILSSKKLLLSDSGFYLCAWSCGPNYGYTFGSGTRLTVV.

This chain's CDR3 is CSVEPLLGTEAFF. The CDR3 DNA reads as TGCAGCGTCGAACCCCTGTTGGGGACTGAAGCTTTCTTT. The chain employs TRBV29-1 and TRBJ1-1, with D unresolved. The CDR3 has 13 residues. V lost 6 bases and J lost 5, with 16 bases in between. The germline V gene encodes CDR1 SQVTM and CDR2 ANQGSEA.

The genes are TRBV9 and TRBJ1-1, with a tentative D call TRBD1 (6 bases). The CDR3 runs to 13 residues. V was clipped by 3 bases and J by 5 bases, with 11 bases between them. Per the germline V gene, CDR1 is SGDLS and CDR2 is YYNGEE. The CDR3 DNA reads as TGTGCCAGCAGCGCACAGGGTGGGACTGAAGCTTTCTTT. Translation gives CASSAQGGTEAFF. Full variable domain (remainder filled in from reference TRBV9 and TRBJ1-1): DSGVTQTPKHLITATGQRVTLRCSPRSGDLSVYWYQQSLDQGLQFLIQYYNGEERAKGNILERFSAQQFPDLHSELNLSSLELGDSALYFCASSAQGGTEAFFGQGTRLTVV.

The rearrangement joins TRBV6-1 to TRBJ1-5; no clear D gene. The V and J ends lost 8 bases and 4 bases respectively, with 15 bases between them. The CDR3 totals 14 residues. Germline CDR1 is MNHNS and CDR2 is SASEGT. CDR3 residues: CASRSRLGNQPQHF. The CDR3 nucleotides read TGTGCCAGCCGTTCCAGGTTGGGGAATCAGCCCCAGCATTTT.

The chain combines TRBV10-1 with TRBJ2-3, with D possibly matching TRBD2 (6 bases). CDR3 size: 13 residues. Germline CDR1 reads WNHNN; CDR2 reads SYGVQD (reference sequence). V was shortened by 6 bases and J by 4 bases, with 11 bases between the two germline ends. CDR3: CASSGGPADTQYF. CDR3 coding DNA: TGCGCCAGCAGCGGAGGGCCTGCAGATACGCAGTATTTT.